Presented here are 17 T cell receptor beta chains from one specimen sequenced in a study of blood T cell repertoires in COVID-19. Using immunoSEQ multiplex PCR, the repertoire was profiled, and TCRdb retains in-frame clones only, with some absent. The table has 390,000 or so clones, about nine tenths seen once. Source material: peripheral blood. The source of these receptors is a woman aged 25 to 45 with active or convalescent COVID-19.

The CDR3: CASSLTTGYNSPLHF. For the CDR3, the DNA is TGTGCCAGCAGCCTCACTACAGGATACAATTCACCCCTCCACTTT. The rearrangement links TRBV7-9 to TRBJ1-6; TRBD1 might be the D (5 bases). The germline V gene has CDR1 SEHNR and CDR2 FQNEAQ (reference sequence). The CDR3 has 15 amino acids. Trimming took 5 bases from V and 7 from J, leaving 15 bases between them.

This clone has more than one count but fewer than ten. This chain joins TRBV12-3 or TRBV12-4 and TRBJ1-2; perhaps TRBD1 as D (5 bases). The V end lost 5 bases, the J end lost 5 bases, and 12 bases lay between the germline ends. This CDR3 contains 13 residues. CDR3 in DNA: TGTGCCAGCAGTAAGGGACTGCCTTATGGCTACACCTTC. Its protein is CASSKGLPYGYTF.

In this sample, this clone turned up a few times. The rearrangement joins TRBV4-1 to TRBJ2-7; 12 positions match TRBD2. V trimming: 1 base; J trimming: 1 base; junction bases outside the gene matches: 5. CDR3 length equals 17 residues. Looked up from germline, CDR1 is MGHRA and CDR2 is YSYEKL. DNA for the CDR3: TGCGCCAGCAGCCAAGGGACTAGCGGGACACTATCCTACGAGCAGTACTTC. This gives the protein CASSQGTSGTLSYEQYF.

In this sample, this clone turned up a few times. V usage is TRBV21-1 and J usage is TRBJ1-1; TRBD1 was called by the table and not checked on the DNA. TRBV21-1 is recorded as a pseudogene. The CDR3 runs 17 residues. This chain's CDR3 is CASSRPSGGGGNTEAFF. CDR3 bases: TGTGCCAGCAGCAGGCCCTCAGGGGGCGGCGGGAACACTGAAGCTTTCTTT.

A single count supports this clone. V and J are TRBV2 and TRBJ2-7, with D possibly being TRBD1 (5 bases). The CDR3 loop spans 13 amino acids. From germline, CDR1 is SNHLY and CDR2 FYNNEI. V shed 6 bases and J shed 2 bases, with 11 bases lying between them. CDR3 bases: TGTGCCAGCAGACCTGCAGGGACCTACGAGCAGTACTTC. It is translated as CASRPAGTYEQYF.

The gene calls are TRBV18 and TRBJ2-7; 8 bases align to TRBD2. J lost 4 bases, V lost 1 base, and 3 bases had no gene match. This CDR3 has 14 amino acids. From germline, CDR1 is KGHSH and CDR2 LQKENI. As DNA, the CDR3 is TGTGCCAGCTCACCACAACGGGAGGGATACGAGCAGTACTTC. This gives the protein CASSPQREGYEQYF.

The chain carries TRBV6-5 and TRBJ1-1; D not resolved. Germline-derived CDR1 and CDR2 are MNHEY and SVGAGI. Trimming cost V 0 bases and J 2 bases, with 7 bases left between them. The CDR3 is 14 amino acids. This chain's CDR3 is CASSYSGSNTEAFF. The CDR3 nucleotides read TGTGCCAGCAGTTACTCGGGGAGTAACACTGAAGCTTTCTTT.

The chain has TRBV29-1 and TRBJ2-1, with 11 bases that match TRBD2. Per the germline V gene, CDR1 is SQVTM and CDR2 is ANQGSEA. CDR3 length equals 17 residues. The V segment lost 4 bases and the J segment 1 base; nucleotides outside the gene matches: 9. This CDR3 is CSVGGLAGGTSYNEQFF. CDR3 nucleotides: TGCAGCGTTGGAGGGCTAGCGGGGGGAACTTCCTACAATGAGCAGTTCTTC.

This clone appeared a few times. The chain is built from TRBV5-5 and TRBJ1-3; perhaps TRBD1 as D (5 bases). The CDR3 has 15 amino acids. V lost 0 bases, J lost 4 bases, and 11 bases lay in between. Germline V gives CDR1 SGHKS, CDR2 YYEKEE (reference sequence). The CDR3 loop reads CASSLAGLEGNTIYF. The DNA of the CDR3 is TGTGCCAGCAGCTTGGCAGGGCTCGAAGGAAACACCATATATTTT.

The CDR3 region is CASSTRGGQPQHF. CDR3 DNA sequence: TGTGCCAGCAGTACCAGAGGGGGTCAGCCCCAGCATTTT. The V gene is TRBV6-5, the J gene TRBJ1-5, with D possibly TRBD1 on 6 matching bases. Germline CDR1 is MNHEY and CDR2 is SVGAGI. Trimming removed 5 bases at V and 6 bases at J, with 11 bases between. The CDR3 extends over 13 amino acids.

This clone was detected only once. The gene calls are TRBV6-1 and TRBJ1-3; 9 bases line up with TRBD1. CDR3 length: 15 amino acids. With V trimmed by 3 bases and J by 4 bases, 4 bases remained unmatched. Germline CDR1 MNHNS, CDR2 SASEGT. CDR3 bases: TGTGCCAGCAGTGATGGACAGGGGAGGGGAAACACCATATATTTT. Amino acids: CASSDGQGRGNTIYF.

This sequence joins TRBV29-1 and TRBJ2-5; TRBD2 aligns across 10 bases. This CDR3 has 14 residues. The V gene's germline CDR1 is SQVTM and CDR2 ANQGSEA. With V trimmed by 1 base and J by 5 bases, 4 bases remained unmatched. The chain's CDR3 is CSVEATSGTETQYF. In DNA form, the CDR3 reads TGCAGCGTTGAAGCTACTAGCGGGACGGAGACCCAGTACTTC.

Details on this clone: Within the sample, other DNA sequences also encode this same CDR3. This rearrangement joins TRBV6-5 to TRBJ2-7; 7 nucleotides line up with TRBD2. Germline V gives CDR1 MNHEY, CDR2 SVGAGI. The junction had 5 bases not matched to a gene; V was cut back by 6 bases and J by 3 bases. The CDR3 has 13 residues. The chain's CDR3 is CASRGTGGYEQYF. CDR3 DNA: TGTGCCAGCAGAGGGACGGGGGGCTACGAGCAGTACTTC.

The gene calls are TRBV27 and TRBJ1-5; 8 nucleotides line up with TRBD1. This CDR3 has 14 residues. Germline CDR1 is MNHEY and CDR2 is SMNVEV (reference sequence). With V trimmed by 8 bases and J by 2 bases, 5 bases remained unmatched. CDR3: CASARGQGNQPQHF. The CDR3 DNA sequence: TGTGCCAGCGCCCGGGGACAGGGCAATCAGCCCCAGCATTTT.

V gene TRBV5-1 combines with J gene TRBJ2-3; D is possibly TRBD1 (5 bases). The CDR3 runs to 16 residues. Germline lookup yields CDR1 SGHRS and CDR2 YFSETQ. Trimming pared 2 bases from V and 6 bases from J, leaving 19 bases between. The CDR3 is CASSLSPGPKSDTQYF. The CDR3 DNA sequence: TGCGCCAGCAGCTTATCCCCAGGGCCCAAATCGGATACGCAGTATTTT.

This chain's CDR3 is CASWIAGGPTDTQYF. CDR3 sequence (DNA): TGTGCCAGTTGGATAGCGGGAGGGCCGACAGATACGCAGTATTTT. The V call is TRBV5-4, the J call TRBJ2-3; TRBD2 agrees at 11 bases. Germline trimming cut 8 bases from V and 3 bases from J; bases unmatched to any gene: 8. CDR3 length: 15 amino acids. Germline CDR1 SGHNT, CDR2 YYREEE (reference sequence).

This chain links TRBV3-1 (or the pseudogene TRBV3-2) with TRBJ1-3; no clear D gene. Germline loops: CDR1 LGHDT, CDR2 YNNKEL (reference sequence). The CDR3 covers 14 residues. The germline V and J ends were trimmed by 4 bases and 4 bases, with 11 bases remaining between them. The CDR3: CASSRAAGGNTIYF. The CDR3, as DNA: TGTGCCAGCAGCCGGGCGGCGGGAGGAAACACCATATATTTT.